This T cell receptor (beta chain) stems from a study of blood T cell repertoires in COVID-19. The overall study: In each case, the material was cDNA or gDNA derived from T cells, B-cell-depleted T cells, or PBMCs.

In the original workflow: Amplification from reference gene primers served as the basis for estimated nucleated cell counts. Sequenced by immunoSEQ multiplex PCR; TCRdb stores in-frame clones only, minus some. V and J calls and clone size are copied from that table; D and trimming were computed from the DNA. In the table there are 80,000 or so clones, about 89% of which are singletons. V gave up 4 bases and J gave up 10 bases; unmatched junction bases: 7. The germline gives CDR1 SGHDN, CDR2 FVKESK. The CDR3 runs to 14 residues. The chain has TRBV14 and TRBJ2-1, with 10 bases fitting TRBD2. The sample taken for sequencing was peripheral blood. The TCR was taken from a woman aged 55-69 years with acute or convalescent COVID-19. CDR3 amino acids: CASSPQLAGREQFF. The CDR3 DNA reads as TGTGCCAGCAGCCCACAACTAGCGGGAAGGGAGCAGTTCTTC.